A selection of T cell receptor beta chains follows, all from one sample in a study of T-cell memory formation after mild COVID-19. TCRdb re-called the 5' RACE reads with MiXCR, one entry per CDR3 protein. The sample consists of 470,000 or so distinct CDR3 sequences, 20% of them appearing once. The specimen was PBMCs or a T cell subset sorted from them (not recorded which). The receptors here all came from an adult woman who had mild COVID-19 (a few samples of this study predate the infection). Cell type and time point are not known. Each CDR3 is given without its conserved first and last residue. Fields, in order: D gene, V gene, clone size, CDR3 protein. The D gene is left open where the match is weak. Clone size is shown for a subset of rows, as once, few, many or a class of expanded clone.

>TRBD1|TRBV2|-
ASSHGGQGYEQY
>-|TRBV12-3/TRBV12-4|-
ASSIIPLVHEQY
>-|TRBV12-3/TRBV12-4|few
ASSYMDHGDEQF
>-|TRBV2|few
ASSDRARGYGYT
>TRBD1|TRBV6-1|-
ASSVRTGLRNNEQF
>TRBD1|TRBV4-1|-
ASSQDPTGWGSNQPQH
>TRBD2|TRBV6-2/TRBV6-3|few
ASTHRGRETDTQY
>-|TRBV24-1|few
ATSDPGPPETQY
>TRBD2|TRBV7-7|-
ASSSGGRNEQF
>-|TRBV30|-
AWSVYSEQY
>-|TRBV7-3|-
ASSLIWGDTQY
>-|TRBV3-1|few
ASSQDESQPRKEY
>TRBD1|TRBV29-1|few
SVEFGSGGSGYT
>-|TRBV11-2|few
ASSIGPNEQF
>-|TRBV5-1|-
ASSFGGRTQETQY
>TRBD1|TRBV5-1|many
ASSLGTGGDYGYT
>TRBD2|TRBV19|-
ASSEGLAGSSNAGELF
>-|TRBV5-1|few
ASSSGRASAPGELF
>-|TRBV4-3|few
ASSQGGGPQETQY
>TRBD1|TRBV12-3/TRBV12-4|few
ASSERTGTGGPQETQY
>-|TRBV19|-
ASSVGTAETQY
>-|TRBV7-7|-
ASSRQEGTQY
>-|TRBV7-9|-
ASSLAFAGGDSPLH
>-|TRBV12-3/TRBV12-4|-
ASSSPYEGYEQY
>-|TRBV25-1|-
ASSAEVGATYEQY
>TRBD2|TRBV20-1|-
STLLPGTSQY
>-|TRBV6-1|few
AVGRSHGDNEQF
>-|TRBV27|-
ATQPRLAADEQF
>-|TRBV12-3/TRBV12-4|many
ASSFSQNTGELF
>-|TRBV7-6|-
ASSLGRGIYEQY
>-|TRBV5-1|few
ASSLVLPTLPITYEQY
>TRBD2|TRBV6-6|-
ASRHLLTSGSSTDTQY
>-|TRBV18|few
ASSPIMGQLNTGELF
>-|TRBV7-9|-
ASSLKNYGYT
>TRBD2|TRBV15|-
ATSRGASGVTGELF
>-|TRBV9|-
ASSAPPDEQF
>-|TRBV4-1|-
ASSQITRTPHGYT
>-|TRBV28|-
ASSGNQPQH
>TRBD2|TRBV6-2/TRBV6-3|-
ASSYPTSGRAAVTDTQY
>TRBD2|TRBV5-4|few
ASSRGLAETDTQY
>-|TRBV4-1|few
ASSQDYSSYEQY
>-|TRBV29-1|few
SARRDTNQPQH
>-|TRBV9|-
ASSAGQRDNEQF
>-|TRBV29-1|once
SVAEGNQPQH
>-|TRBV5-5|-
ASSLAGQGETEAF
>-|TRBV5-6|few
ASSLIRGWETQY
>-|TRBV7-9|few
ASSLMDITDTQY
>-|TRBV3-1|-
ASSQDMGTEAF
>-|TRBV7-8|-
ASPEAGELF
>TRBD2|TRBV7-2|-
ASSLKRGGRSSYEQY
>-|TRBV7-9|-
ASSHRGRGPNEQF
>TRBD1|TRBV5-6|few
ASSSSPGQGNEQY
>-|TRBV12-3/TRBV12-4|few
ASNPTGNTEAF
>-|TRBV5-5|-
ASSLAGSNEQY
>TRBD2|TRBV5-5|-
ASSRIAGGVITRSYEQY
>-|TRBV11-3|-
ASSLDPGTGYGYT
>-|TRBV6-6|-
ASDTGTGIEQY
>-|TRBV19|few
ASSILVAGRTINTEAF